The 21 T cell receptor beta chains below come from one sample, sequenced in a study of beta chain features in type 1 diabetes. The investigators reverse transcribed all of the isolated RNA, so they sequenced expressed TCRB transcripts. Clones were sequenced by immunoSEQ multiplex PCR, and TCRdb holds only the in-frame ones, with some missing. The data hold roughly 310,000 clones, with approximately 10% observed a single time. The source material was naive CD4+ T cells from blood. These receptors all stem from a woman under 40 in good health.

This chain connects TRBV4-2 to TRBJ2-7, with 8 positions matching TRBD2. This CDR3 comprises 16 residues. The ends lost 1 base at V and 2 bases at J; junction bases unmatched: 7. Germline V gene sequence: CDR1 LGHNA, CDR2 YNFKEQ. CDR3 sequence (DNA): TGTGCCAGCAGCCAAGGGGGCCTAGCGGGTACCTACGAGCAGTACTTC. This gives the protein CASSQGGLAGTYEQYF.

This clone has a handful of counts. The V call is TRBV5-1, the J call TRBJ2-3, with D possibly being TRBD1 (5 bases). Trimming pared 4 bases from V and 0 bases from J, leaving 18 bases between. The CDR3 spans 17 residues. CDR1 is SGHRS and CDR2 is YFSETQ in the germline V gene. Here the CDR3 DNA reads TGCGCCAGCAGCCGGACAACGACTCGTGCTAGCACAGATACGCAGTATTTT. It codes for CASSRTTTRASTDTQYF.

The sample holds a few counts of this clone. The chain has TRBV20-1 and TRBJ2-7; D is uncertain. V was clipped by 6 bases and J by 2 bases, with 8 bases between them. The CDR3 totals 11 residues. Germline V lookup: CDR1 DFQATT, CDR2 SNEGSKA (reference sequence). The CDR3 reads CSANMAYEQYF. DNA of the CDR3: TGCAGTGCCAACATGGCCTACGAGCAGTACTTC.

There are a few counts of this clone. The V call is TRBV5-1, the J call TRBJ2-7; 14 bases are shared with TRBD2. V shed 2 bases and J 7 bases; nucleotides not matched to a gene: 5. This CDR3 is built from 15 residues. Germline-derived CDR1 and CDR2 are SGHRS and YFSETQ. CDR3 in amino acids: CASSFGTSGSGEQYF. In DNA form, the CDR3 reads TGCGCCAGCAGCTTCGGGACTAGCGGGAGCGGGGAGCAGTACTTC. The whole variable domain, remainder taken from reference TRBV5-1 and TRBJ2-7, is KAGVTQTPRYLIKTRGQQVTLSCSPISGHRSVSWYQQTPGQGLQFLFEYFSETQRNKGNFPGRFSGRQFSNSRSEMNVSTLELGDSALYLCASSFGTSGSGEQYFGPGTRLTVT.

The CDR3 DNA follows: TGCGCCAGCAGCTTGATTCGGGGTGGGAGCGATGAGCAGTTCTTC. Protein: CASSLIRGGSDEQFF. The chain joins TRBV5-1 to TRBJ2-1, with TRBD2 as a possible D gene (5 bases). The V gene lost 1 base and the J gene lost 8 bases, with 16 bases spanning the gap. In germline, CDR1 is SGHRS, CDR2 YFSETQ. There are 15 residues in the CDR3.

This clone occurred a few times. The rearrangement uses TRBV5-1 and TRBJ2-7; 8 bases align to TRBD2. V gave up 1 base and J gave up 3 bases; unmatched junction bases: 9. Per the germline V gene, CDR1 is SGHRS and CDR2 is YFSETQ. The CDR3 runs to 16 residues. CDR3 nucleotide sequence: TGCGCCAGCAGCTTGATTGGTCTCCGGGAGGGCTACGAGCAGTACTTC. It is translated as CASSLIGLREGYEQYF.

In this sample, this clone turned up a few times. The chain links TRBV25-1 to TRBJ2-3, with D perhaps matching TRBD2 (6 bases). The CDR3 consists of 16 residues. Germline CDR1 and CDR2: MGHDK and SYGVNS. V was shortened by 1 base and J by 4 bases, with 15 bases between the two germline ends. The CDR3 loop reads CASSESRDWQADTQYF. For the CDR3, the DNA is TGTGCCAGCAGTGAATCCCGGGACTGGCAGGCAGATACGCAGTATTTT.

This chain connects TRBV5-4 to TRBJ2-3, with 10 bases that match TRBD2. This CDR3 has 16 residues. The germline V gene encodes CDR1 SGHNT and CDR2 YYREEE (reference sequence). Trimming took 3 bases from V and 5 from J; bases not matched to a gene: 9. In DNA, the CDR3 is TGTGCCAGCAGCTCCGGACTAGCGGCCCTAGGAGATACGCAGTATTTT. Amino acids: CASSSGLAALGDTQYF.

The V gene is TRBV29-1, the J gene TRBJ2-7; possible D gene TRBD2, 5 bases. The CDR3 extends over 12 amino acids. V was clipped by 5 bases and J by 3 bases, with 11 bases between them. CDR1 SQVTM and CDR2 ANQGSEA come from the germline V gene. The CDR3 reads CSVRSGIYEQYF. CDR3 nucleotide sequence: TGCAGCGTTAGAAGCGGCATCTACGAGCAGTACTTC.

This clone was recorded a few times. The chain has TRBV28 and TRBJ2-5; D might be TRBD2 (6 bases). V dropped 8 bases and J dropped 5 bases, with 15 bases sitting between them. Germline CDR1 reads MDHEN; CDR2 reads SYDVKM. The CDR3 length is 13 residues. The CDR3 nucleotides read TGTGCCAGCCTTTTCGCAGGGAGGGAGACCCAGTACTTC. Translated: CASLFAGRETQYF.

This chain joins TRBV29-1 and TRBJ1-1; D may be TRBD1 (6 bases). Germline assignment: CDR1 SQVTM and CDR2 ANQGSEA. The germline V and J ends were trimmed by 3 bases and 1 base, with 12 bases remaining between them. This CDR3 has 14 amino acids. The CDR3 here is CSVEQGRQNTEAFF. CDR3 in DNA: TGCAGCGTTGAGCAGGGGAGACAGAACACTGAAGCTTTCTTT.

The V and J genes are TRBV28 and TRBJ2-5; maybe TRBD1 (5 bases). CDR3 length equals 13 residues. Germline CDR1 MDHEN, CDR2 SYDVKM. V was cut by 5 bases and J by 9 bases, with 16 bases left in between. The CDR3: CASSLGHFLAQYF. The CDR3 nucleotides read TGTGCCAGCAGTCTCGGACACTTCTTGGCCCAGTACTTC.

The chain carries TRBV18 and TRBJ1-2; 8 bases map to TRBD1. The trim removed 0 bases at V and 6 bases at J, leaving 6 bases unmatched. The CDR3 consists of 15 residues. CDR1 and CDR2 (germline): KGHSH, LQKENI. CDR3 residues: CASSPPGQGLDGYTF. CDR3 DNA sequence: TGTGCCAGCTCACCACCCGGACAGGGACTTGATGGCTACACCTTC.

V is TRBV23-1 and J is TRBJ2-1; 8 bases align to TRBD2. TRBV23-1 is an ORF, and what it does is uncertain. CDR3 length equals 17 residues. The V gene end was trimmed by 3 bases and the J gene end by 8 bases; junction bases not matched to a gene: 15. The CDR3 here is CASSHQGTLRGGDEQFF. In DNA form, the CDR3 reads TGCGCCAGCAGTCACCAAGGGACTCTCCGGGGGGGGGATGAGCAGTTCTTC.

This clone was seen more than once but under ten times. This sequence joins TRBV4-3 and TRBJ1-2, with TRBD1 as a possible D gene (5 bases). The V end was cut by 3 bases, the J end by 0 bases, with 17 bases between. Germline V lookup: CDR1 LGHNA, CDR2 YSLEER. The CDR3 extends over 17 amino acids. CDR3 sequence reads: CASSHYTTATSNYGYTF. Written as DNA, the CDR3 is TGCGCCAGCAGCCATTATACGACAGCCACCTCTAACTATGGCTACACCTTC.

This chain connects TRBV7-9 to TRBJ2-7, with 9 bases fitting TRBD2. The CDR3 runs 16 residues. Looked up from germline, CDR1 is SEHNR and CDR2 is FQNEAQ (reference sequence). The J segment lost 6 bases and the V segment lost 5 bases, leaving 14 bases of the junction unmatched. DNA of the CDR3: TGTGCCAGCAGCCCACGACTAGCGGAGATAGCTTCCGAGCAGTACTTC. As protein: CASSPRLAEIASEQYF.

V and J are TRBV10-3 and TRBJ2-1, with 7 bases identical to TRBD2. The CDR3 loop spans 13 amino acids. V shed 7 bases and J 5 bases; nucleotides not matched to a gene: 5. The germline V gene has CDR1 ENHRY and CDR2 SYGVKD. The CDR3 loop reads CAIKSGVDNEQFF. The CDR3 DNA reads as TGTGCCATCAAGAGCGGGGTAGACAATGAGCAGTTCTTC.

This clone turned up a few times. The CDR3 DNA sequence: TGTGCCAGCAGCTCGGCCGACAGGCCCACCGACGAGCAGTACTTC. This encodes CASSSADRPTDEQYF. This chain connects TRBV7-9 to TRBJ2-7; D perhaps matches TRBD1 (6 bases). Germline-derived CDR1 and CDR2 are SEHNR and FQNEAQ (reference sequence). V lost 4 bases to trimming and J lost 5 bases, with 18 bases between them. The CDR3 runs to 15 residues.

CDR3 residues: CASSPRTEGTYNEQFF. In DNA form, the CDR3 reads TGCGCCAGCAGCCCTCGGACGGAGGGGACCTACAATGAGCAGTTCTTC. This chain connects TRBV5-1 to TRBJ2-1, with D maybe TRBD2 (6 bases). Germline loops: CDR1 SGHRS, CDR2 YFSETQ. The CDR3 is 16 residues long. V was cut by 4 bases and J by 2 bases, with 16 bases left in between.

This rearrangement joins TRBV10-3 to TRBJ2-1; 10 nucleotides agree with TRBD2. CDR1 ENHRY and CDR2 SYGVKD come from the germline V gene. CDR3 length: 15 residues. V gave up 4 bases and J gave up 4 bases; unmatched junction bases: 4. CDR3 DNA: TGTGCCATCAGTGGTGTACTAGCGGGGTACAATGAGCAGTTCTTC. Protein product: CAISGVLAGYNEQFF.

A few counts support this clone. V and J are TRBV29-1 and TRBJ1-2; TRBD1 aligns across 9 bases. Trimming took 6 bases from V and 7 from J; bases not matched to a gene: 6. In germline, CDR1 is SQVTM, CDR2 ANQGSEA. The CDR3 is made up of 12 amino acids. The CDR3 here is CSVWTGVSGYTF. CDR3 bases: TGCAGCGTCTGGACAGGGGTTAGTGGCTACACCTTC.